The 31 T cell receptor beta chains listed next were all sequenced from one sample in a study of blood T cells in healthy people across ages. PCR was performed a second time for 7 to 11 cycles using a sample-barcoded 5' primer and a J-beta primer mix. Each CDR3 protein gets one entry after TCRdb re-called the 5' RACE reads with MiXCR. The sample includes roughly 1,500,000 distinct CDR3 sequences, 42% seen only once; the top ten take 7% to 9%. Sequencing was carried out using blood. These receptors originate from a woman under 30 in good health.

The J gene is TRBJ1-2, the V gene TRBV6-5, with 10 bases identical to TRBD1. Germline V gives CDR1 MNHEY, CDR2 SVGAGI. V lost 5 bases and J lost 8; bases outside the gene matches: 8. The CDR3 length is 14 residues. DNA for the CDR3: TGTGCCAGCAGTCCCGGGACAGGGGCGAGCGGCTACACCTTC. Translation: CASSPGTGASGYTF.

The chain combines TRBV7-3 with TRBJ2-3; no clear D gene. Trimming cost V 4 bases and J 2 bases, with 7 bases left between them. The CDR3 is made up of 13 amino acids. The germline CDR1 and CDR2 sequences are SGHTA and FQGTGA. Here the CDR3 reads CASSSTYTDTQYF. The DNA of the CDR3 is TGTGCCAGCAGCTCAACGTACACAGATACGCAGTATTTT.

The chain couples TRBV9 to TRBJ1-2; no firm D call. The CDR3 totals 13 residues. With 3 bases removed from V and 8 bases from J, the gap between germline ends came to 14 bases. Per germline, CDR1 SGDLS and CDR2 YYNGEE. CDR3 DNA: TGTGCCAGCAGCGCCTCACCCGGGGAAGGCTACACCTTC. It codes for CASSASPGEGYTF.

CDR3 protein: CATRGGAGGHEQYF. The CDR3 DNA is TGTGCCACCAGAGGTGGGGCAGGGGGCCACGAGCAGTACTTC. This chain joins TRBV5-5 and TRBJ2-5; TRBD1 matches 8 bases. The tail of the sequence fits TRBJ2-7 better, so the J call may be wrong. The V gene's germline CDR1 is SGHKS and CDR2 YYEKEE (reference sequence). The CDR3 consists of 14 residues.

The J gene is TRBJ2-7, the V gene TRBV10-3, with 12 bases identical to TRBD2. Germline V gene lookup returns CDR1 ENHRY and CDR2 SYGVKD. The length of the CDR3 is 14 residues. V was pared by 6 bases and J by 10 bases, with 10 bases of the junction left unmatched. The CDR3 loop is CAISQLAGGQAQYF. The CDR3 bases are TGTGCCATCAGCCAACTAGCGGGAGGACAGGCCCAGTACTTC.

Details on this clonotype: The junction differs from germline at one of its ends, possibly a read error. The chain joins TRBV4-1 to TRBJ1-1, with D maybe TRBD1 (5 bases). Germline CDR1 reads MGHRA; CDR2 reads YSYEKL. CDR3 size: 15 residues. In DNA form, the CDR3 reads TGCACCAGCAGCCAAGGACACACAGTTAACACTGAAGCTTTCTTT. Protein sequence: CTSSQGHTVNTEAFF.

The rearrangement uses TRBV6-1 and TRBJ2-1; TRBD2 aligns across 10 bases. With V trimmed by 2 bases and J by 10 bases, 5 bases remained unmatched. Germline values: CDR1 MNHNS, CDR2 SASEGT. The CDR3 contains 14 residues. Here the CDR3 DNA reads TGTGCCAGCAGTGAAAGACTAGCGGGTGGAGAGCAGTTCTTC. Encoded protein: CASSERLAGGEQFF.

The sample holds a few counts of this clonotype. V and J are TRBV10-3 and TRBJ2-5; possibly TRBD1 or TRBD2 for D (5 bases each). CDR3 length: 13 amino acids. V lost 10 bases, J lost 11 bases, and 23 bases lay in between. From germline, CDR1 is ENHRY and CDR2 SYGVKD. The chain's CDR3 is CASSGTEVDEQYF. The CDR3 DNA sequence: TGTGCCAGCTCCGGGACGGAGGTCGATGAGCAGTACTTC.

This clonotype turned up a few times. The chain recombines TRBV7-2 with TRBJ1-3; D unclear. The germline gives CDR1 SGHTA, CDR2 FQGNSA. Trimming cost V 5 bases and J 1 base, with 9 bases left between them. The CDR3 is 14 residues long. DNA for the CDR3: TGTGCCAGCAGCGGCACCTTATCTGGAAACACCATATATTTT. This encodes CASSGTLSGNTIYF. Based on the CDR3 plus reference TRBV7-2 and TRBJ1-3, the full variable domain is GAGVSQSPSNKVTEKGKDVELRCDPISGHTALYWYRQSLGQGLEFLIYFQGNSAPDKSGLPSDRFSAERTGGSVSTLTIQRTQQEDSAVYLCASSGTLSGNTIYFGEGSWLTVV.

The CDR3 DNA reads as TGTGCCAGCAGTGGTAGCGGGGGGGAAGTCGGGGAGCTGTTTTTT. It specifies CASSGSGGEVGELFF. This chain links TRBV6-6 with TRBJ2-2; 11 bases align to TRBD2. The germline gives CDR1 MNHNY, CDR2 SVGAGI (reference sequence). The CDR3 runs 15 residues. With V trimmed by 5 bases and J by 7 bases, 6 bases remained unmatched.

This clonotype was seen a few times. The chain joins TRBV21-1 to TRBJ2-1; the DNA was not used to check the table's D call, TRBD1. TRBV21-1 is noted as a pseudogene. The CDR3 has 12 amino acids. As DNA, the CDR3 is TGTGCCAGCAGCAGCCGGGACCGCCAACCGTTCTTC. Encoded protein: CASSSRDRQPFF.

The rearrangement links TRBV10-3 to TRBJ2-5; the match to TRBD2 covers 11 bases. Germline trimming cut 2 bases from V and 2 bases from J; bases unmatched to any gene: 4. CDR1 is ENHRY, CDR2 SYGVKD, per germline. The CDR3 has 16 residues. The CDR3 protein is CAISEATSGKQETQYF. For the CDR3, the DNA is TGTGCCATCAGTGAGGCGACTAGCGGGAAGCAAGAGACCCAGTACTTC.

The chain has TRBV7-2 and TRBJ1-2; 10 bases map to TRBD1. This CDR3 region has 18 residues. The germline CDR1 and CDR2 sequences are SGHTA and FQGNSA. The V and J ends lost 2 bases and 7 bases, in that order; junction bases with no gene match: 16. The DNA of the CDR3 is TGTGCCAGCAGCTTACATTACCGCTTGGCGACAGGGGGCTTTGGCTACACCTTC. Its translation: CASSLHYRLATGGFGYTF. The variable domain in full, completed from reference TRBV7-2 and TRBJ1-2, reads GAGVSQSPSNKVTEKGKDVELRCDPISGHTALYWYRQSLGQGLEFLIYFQGNSAPDKSGLPSDRFSAERTGGSVSTLTIQRTQQEDSAVYLCASSLHYRLATGGFGYTFGSGTRLTVV.

This clonotype was seen a handful of times. The chain combines TRBV10-3 with TRBJ2-1, with a possible D match to TRBD2 (5 bases). The CDR3 is 16 residues long. CDR1 is ENHRY and CDR2 is SYGVKD in the germline V gene. V was pared by 3 bases and J by 2 bases, with 14 bases between. CDR3: CAISEQGLDPYNEQFF. CDR3 nucleotide sequence: TGTGCCATCAGTGAACAAGGACTGGACCCCTACAATGAGCAGTTCTTC.

The chain joins TRBV24-1 to TRBJ2-7; D ambiguous. From germline, CDR1 is KGHDR and CDR2 SFDVKD. The V end lost 2 bases, the J end lost 3 bases, and 13 bases lay between the germline ends. CDR3 length: 15 amino acids. CDR3 region: CATSDSDGNYYEQYF. CDR3 nucleotides: TGTGCCACCAGTGATTCGGACGGAAACTACTACGAGCAGTACTTC.

This sequence joins TRBV7-6 and TRBJ2-5; no clear D. The J call may not be correct, given that the DNA end is closer to TRBJ2-7. The CDR3 sequence is 13 residues long. Germline values: CDR1 SGHVS, CDR2 FNYEAQ. In DNA, the CDR3 is TGTGCCAGCAGCTTAGGGCAGTTATCCGAGCAGTACTTC. Translating it yields CASSLGQLSEQYF.

Many counts were recorded for this clonotype. The chain carries TRBV4-2 and TRBJ1-2, with D perhaps TRBD1 (6 bases). Trimming left V 3 bases short and J 5 bases short, with 13 bases between. The V gene's germline CDR1 is LGHNA and CDR2 YNFKEQ. The CDR3 runs to 14 residues. The CDR3 bases are TGTGCCAGCAGCCAGGACCCGGACAGTTATGGCTACACCTTC. This gives the protein CASSQDPDSYGYTF.

This clonotype was seen only a few times. The J gene is TRBJ1-5, the V gene TRBV30; D gene uncertain. The CDR3 contains 13 residues. The V and J ends lost 0 bases and 1 base respectively, with 4 bases between them. Germline V gene data show CDR1 as GTSNPN and CDR2 as SVGIG (reference sequence). The CDR3 sequence: CAWSVRSNQPQHF. In DNA, the CDR3 is TGTGCCTGGAGTGTGAGGAGCAATCAGCCCCAGCATTTT.

With respect to this clonotype: A much larger clone lies one base from this, so it may be a read error. The CDR3 loop is CAGNPGQGARNIQYF. DNA of the CDR3: TGTGCCGGCAATCCGGGACAGGGGGCGCGGAACATTCAGTACTTC. The chain employs TRBV28 and TRBJ2-4; 12 positions match TRBD1. V was pared by 11 bases and J by 7 bases, with 12 bases of the junction left unmatched. CDR3 length equals 15 residues. CDR1 MDHEN and CDR2 SYDVKM come from the germline V gene.

This chain joins TRBV28 and TRBJ1-2; 8 bases agree with TRBD1. The germline V gene encodes CDR1 MDHEN and CDR2 SYDVKM. Trimming at V came to 7 bases and at J to 8 bases, leaving 9 bases not matched to a gene. The CDR3 sequence is 13 residues long. The CDR3 loop reads CASTDGQGRGYTF. The CDR3, as DNA: TGTGCCAGCACTGATGGACAGGGAAGAGGCTACACCTTC.

In this sample, this clonotype turned up a few times. The chain recombines TRBV10-3 with TRBJ2-3; 11 nucleotides align to TRBD2. V dropped 6 bases and J dropped 2; count of bases not matched to a gene: 19. The germline gives CDR1 ENHRY, CDR2 SYGVKD. The CDR3 is 20 residues long. The CDR3: CAIRETSGGPPNNLTDTQYF. As DNA, the CDR3 is TGTGCCATCAGGGAAACTAGCGGGGGCCCACCCAACAACCTCACAGATACGCAGTATTTT.

The CDR3 is CASRAGGGTVNEKLFF. For the CDR3, the DNA is TGTGCCAGCAGAGCCGGGGGGGGGACAGTAAATGAAAAACTGTTTTTT. The chain joins TRBV12-3 or TRBV12-4 to TRBJ1-4, with 7 bases lining up with TRBD1. The CDR3 extends over 16 amino acids. Unmatched junction bases numbered 12, after V lost 6 bases and J lost 5 bases.

The V and J genes are TRBV6-2 or TRBV6-3 and TRBJ1-5, with 8 bases identical to TRBD1. The ends lost 2 bases at V and 0 bases at J; junction bases unmatched: 9. Germline values: CDR1 MNHEY, CDR2 SVGEGT. The CDR3 runs to 18 residues. The CDR3 DNA reads TGTGCCAGCAGTTACGAGACAGGGGCCGGGGGTAGCAATCAGCCCCAGCATTTT. Translation: CASSYETGAGGSNQPQHF.

Only a few counts were recorded for this clonotype. The chain joins TRBV27 to TRBJ2-3, with TRBD2 matching over 7 bases. With 8 bases clipped from V and 11 bases from J, the junction kept 10 bases outside the gene matches. Germline V gives CDR1 MNHEY, CDR2 SMNVEV (reference sequence). The CDR3 loop spans 12 amino acids. CDR3 in amino acids: CASGPWASGQYF. CDR3 bases: TGTGCCAGCGGCCCCTGGGCTAGCGGGCAGTATTTT.

In this sample, this clonotype turned up a few times. V gene TRBV12-3 or TRBV12-4 combines with J gene TRBJ1-5; D ambiguous. The CDR3 spans 14 residues. Trimming pared 5 bases from V and 3 bases from J, leaving 11 bases between. The CDR3 nucleotides are TGTGCCAGCAGTACTCAGATGGTCAATCAGCCCCAGCATTTT. This sequence encodes CASSTQMVNQPQHF.

This chain uses TRBV7-8 with TRBJ2-5; TRBD1 is a possible D gene (5 bases). CDR1 is SGHVS, CDR2 FQNEAQ, per germline. V gave up 4 bases and J gave up 3 bases, with 15 bases separating them. The CDR3 has 15 amino acids. For the CDR3, the DNA is TGTGCCAGCAGCTCCTTCAGGGTAAAAGAAGAGACCCAGTACTTC. Translation gives CASSSFRVKEETQYF.

This clonotype was seen more than once but under ten times. The rearrangement uses TRBV7-2 and TRBJ2-1, with D hard to call. The CDR3 contains 19 residues. The germline V gene encodes CDR1 SGHTA and CDR2 FQGNSA. Trimming cost V 2 bases and J 6 bases, with 26 bases left between them. The CDR3 DNA sequence: TGTGCCAGCAGCTTAACCCATGCGCCTACAATGGCAGAGACCAATGAGCAGTTCTTC. Residues: CASSLTHAPTMAETNEQFF.

In its sample, this clonotype was seen a few times. V usage is TRBV10-2 and J usage is TRBJ1-6; 11 nucleotides line up with TRBD1. From germline, CDR1 is WSHSY and CDR2 SAAADI. CDR3 length: 16 residues. J gave up 9 bases and V 4 bases, and 8 bases lay outside the gene matches. CDR3 DNA sequence: TGCGCCAGCAGTGTGGGACAGGGGGAGGCTATTTCACCCCTCCACTTT. Residues: CASSVGQGEAISPLHF.

The chain combines TRBV9 with TRBJ1-4, with D unresolved. Germline CDR1 reads SGDLS; CDR2 reads YYNGEE. V lost 2 bases to trimming and J lost 8 bases, with 13 bases between them. CDR3 length: 14 amino acids. CDR3 bases: TGTGCCAGCAGCGTGACTCCGGGCCACGAAAAACTGTTTTTT. Its protein is CASSVTPGHEKLFF.

This chain uses TRBV7-3 with TRBJ2-1, with D perhaps matching TRBD1 (6 bases). Germline V gene data show CDR1 as SGHTA and CDR2 as FQGTGA. V gave up 4 bases and J gave up 9 bases, with 19 bases separating them. This CDR3 spans 15 amino acids. This CDR3 is CASSSSPAARGEQFF. As DNA, the CDR3 is TGTGCCAGCAGCTCCTCGCCAGCGGCCAGGGGTGAGCAGTTCTTC.

The gene calls are TRBV20-1 and TRBJ2-4, with 8 bases fitting TRBD2. Germline loops: CDR1 DFQATT, CDR2 SNEGSKA (reference sequence). This CDR3 spans 14 amino acids. V gave up 3 bases and J gave up 7 bases; unmatched junction bases: 8. This CDR3 reads CSASNRLARNIQYF. In nucleotides, the CDR3 is TGCAGTGCTAGTAATAGACTAGCGAGGAACATTCAGTACTTC.